The T cell receptor (beta chain) under discussion was sequenced for a study of cytomegalovirus exposure and HLA in healthy donors. Study-level information: In an early release, HLA-typed donors contributed roughly 85 million unique TCR sequences.

Notes on this clone: The antigen is unknown.

The PCR employed 60 Vbeta primers together with 13 Jbeta primers. The data were produced by immunoSEQ multiplex PCR, yet TCRdb's version contains in-frame clones alone and is incomplete. This table has around 150,000 clones, around 79% appearing once. The V gene's germline CDR1 is SGHRS and CDR2 YFSETQ. Trimming removed 4 bases at V and 7 bases at J, with 21 bases between. The CDR3 covers 15 residues. Whole-study findings and limits: For most TCR beta V segments, an earlier analysis put the productive rate at about 90% or about 30% of the time.

The clonotype originates from a human donor in good health. V usage is TRBV5-1 and J usage is TRBJ2-7; possibly TRBD2 for D (6 bases). The sequenced sample consisted of PBMCs. DNA for the CDR3: TGCGCCAGCAGCCCCAGACAGAGTGTAAGCGGGGAGCAGTACTTC. It encodes CASSPRQSVSGEQYF. The whole variable domain, filled in from reference TRBV5-1 and TRBJ2-7, reads KAGVTQTPRYLIKTRGQQVTLSCSPISGHRSVSWYQQTPGQGLQFLFEYFSETQRNKGNFPGRFSGRQFSNSRSEMNVSTLELGDSALYLCASSPRQSVSGEQYFGPGTRLTVT.